This T cell receptor (beta chain) was captured in a study of identical twins. Study results and caveats: The abundant beta clonotypes from cord blood had fewer insertions, and memory repertoires had none of this.

In this sample, this clonotype turned up a few times. Its target is not known. All donors were healthy, and all were Caucasian. TCRdb passed the 5' RACE reads through MiXCR, listing each CDR3 protein once. The sample has under 1 million distinct CDR3 sequences, approximately 13% seen once. Trimming cost V 5 bases and J 8 bases; bases outside gene matches: 6. CDR1 and CDR2 (germline): MDHEN, SYDVKM. CDR3 length equals 14 residues. These data were likewise used in another study, on yellow fever vaccine responses in identical twins. As reported in that work: Reported findings indicate that twins' vaccine T cell responses seemed partially convergent, partially personalized.

The chain combines TRBV28 with TRBJ1-6; 7 bases align to TRBD1. This clonotype originated in a woman aged 18-29 years in good health. Sequencing input: PBMCs. This CDR3 is CASSPDRWDSPLHF. DNA for the CDR3: TGTGCCAGCAGTCCGGACAGGTGGGATTCACCCCTCCACTTT.